This TCR beta chain comes out of a study of monozygotic twins with cystic fibrosis. Study context: With about 15 PCR cycles, barcoded libraries came from around 3 micrograms of fragmented DNA.

Measured with immunoSEQ multiplex PCR; TCRdb has only the in-frame clones, and not every one. The sample includes 30,000 to 40,000 clones, over 60% of them seen just once. Broader study findings: The repertoire was suggested to be naive-dominated, clonality median approximately 0.0098. J usage was most co-twin-similar in 8 of 16 pairs, V in 13.

The CDR3 sequence is 14 residues long. The trim removed 0 bases at V and 6 bases at J, leaving 2 bases unmatched. Germline V gene sequence: CDR1 SQVTM, CDR2 ANQGSEA. In regard to this clone: Its target is unknown.

The receptor comes from a girl between 10 and 17 years old with cystic fibrosis. This chain uses TRBV29-1 with TRBJ2-1, with TRBD2 matching over 10 bases. Input material: blood. CDR3 residues: CSVEEGLAPNEQFF. The CDR3 DNA follows: TGCAGCGTTGAAGAGGGACTAGCGCCCAATGAGCAGTTCTTC.